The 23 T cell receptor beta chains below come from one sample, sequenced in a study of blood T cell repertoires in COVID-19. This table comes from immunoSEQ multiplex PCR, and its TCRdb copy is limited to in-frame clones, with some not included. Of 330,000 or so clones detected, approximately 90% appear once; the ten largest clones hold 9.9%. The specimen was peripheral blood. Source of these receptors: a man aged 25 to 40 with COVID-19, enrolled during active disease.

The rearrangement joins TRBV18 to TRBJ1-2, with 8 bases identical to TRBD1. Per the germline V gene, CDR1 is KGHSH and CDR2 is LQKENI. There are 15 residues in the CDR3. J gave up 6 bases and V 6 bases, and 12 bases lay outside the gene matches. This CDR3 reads CASSPPDRARDGYTF. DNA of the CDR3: TGTGCCAGCTCTCCGCCGGACAGGGCTAGAGATGGCTACACCTTC.

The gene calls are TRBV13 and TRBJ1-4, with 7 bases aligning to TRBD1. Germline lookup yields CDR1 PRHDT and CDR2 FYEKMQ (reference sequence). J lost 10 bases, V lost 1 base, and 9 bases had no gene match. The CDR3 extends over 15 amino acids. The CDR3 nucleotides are TGTGCCAGCAGCTTAGCGGGCAGGGGGGAAGGAAAACTGTTTTTT. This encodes CASSLAGRGEGKLFF. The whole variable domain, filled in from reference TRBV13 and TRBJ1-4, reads AAGVIQSPRHLIKEKRETATLKCYPIPRHDTVYWYQQGPGQDPQFLISFYEKMQSDKGSIPDRFSAQQFSDYHSELNMSSLELGDSALYFCASSLAGRGEGKLFFGSGTQLSVL.

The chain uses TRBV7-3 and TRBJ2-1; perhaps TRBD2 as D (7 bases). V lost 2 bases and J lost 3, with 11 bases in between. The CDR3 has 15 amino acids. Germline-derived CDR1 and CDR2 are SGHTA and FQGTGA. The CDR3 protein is CASSLGGGNYNEQFF. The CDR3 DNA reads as TGTGCCAGCAGCTTAGGCGGGGGCAACTACAATGAGCAGTTCTTC.

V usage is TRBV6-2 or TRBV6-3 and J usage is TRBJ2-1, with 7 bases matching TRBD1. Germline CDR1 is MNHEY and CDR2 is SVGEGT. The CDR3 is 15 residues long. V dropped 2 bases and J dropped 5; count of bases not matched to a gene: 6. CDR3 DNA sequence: TGTGCCAGCAGTTACCGCAGGGGGAATAACAATGAGCAGTTCTTC. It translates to CASSYRRGNNNEQFF.

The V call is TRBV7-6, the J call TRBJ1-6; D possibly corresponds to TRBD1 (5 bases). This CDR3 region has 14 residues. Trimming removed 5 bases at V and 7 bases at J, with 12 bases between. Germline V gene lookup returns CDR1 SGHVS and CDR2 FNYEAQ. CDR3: CASSPGGLNSPLHF. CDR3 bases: TGTGCCAGCAGCCCCGGGGGTCTGAATTCACCCCTCCACTTT.

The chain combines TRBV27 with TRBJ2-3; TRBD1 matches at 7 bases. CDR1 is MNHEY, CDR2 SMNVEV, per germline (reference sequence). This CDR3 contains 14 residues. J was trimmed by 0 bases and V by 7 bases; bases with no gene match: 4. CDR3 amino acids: CASKGGLSTDTQYF. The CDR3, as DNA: TGTGCCAGCAAAGGGGGCCTAAGCACAGATACGCAGTATTTT.

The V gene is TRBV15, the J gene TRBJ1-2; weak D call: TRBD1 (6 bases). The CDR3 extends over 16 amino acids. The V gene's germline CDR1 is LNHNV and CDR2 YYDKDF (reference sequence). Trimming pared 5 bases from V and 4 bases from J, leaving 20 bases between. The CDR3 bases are TGTGCCACCAGCGCTAGGCTAACAGGGACTACCTATGGCTACACCTTC. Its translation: CATSARLTGTTYGYTF.

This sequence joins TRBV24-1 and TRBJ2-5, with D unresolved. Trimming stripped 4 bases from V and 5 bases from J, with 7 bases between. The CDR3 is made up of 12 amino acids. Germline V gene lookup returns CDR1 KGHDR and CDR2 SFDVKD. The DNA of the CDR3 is TGTGCCACCAGTGACGATCGGGAGACCCAGTACTTC. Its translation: CATSDDRETQYF.

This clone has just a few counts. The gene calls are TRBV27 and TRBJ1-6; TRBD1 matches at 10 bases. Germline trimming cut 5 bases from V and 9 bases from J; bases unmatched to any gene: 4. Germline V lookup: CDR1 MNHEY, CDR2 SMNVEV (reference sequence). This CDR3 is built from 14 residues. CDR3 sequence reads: CASSPRTGGSPLHF. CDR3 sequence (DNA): TGTGCCAGCAGTCCACGGACAGGGGGTTCACCCCTCCACTTT.

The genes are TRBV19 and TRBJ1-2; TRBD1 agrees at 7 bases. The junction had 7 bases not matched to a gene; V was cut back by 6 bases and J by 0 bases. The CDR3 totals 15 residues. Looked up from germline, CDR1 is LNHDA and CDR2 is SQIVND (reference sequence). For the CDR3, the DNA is TGTGCCAGTAGCCAAACCGGGACAGCTAACTATGGCTACACCTTC. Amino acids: CASSQTGTANYGYTF.

Here the CDR3 DNA reads TGTGCCAGCAGTGAAGCCTCCAGGTTTTATGGCTACACCTTC. Its translation: CASSEASRFYGYTF. V is TRBV2 and J is TRBJ1-2; no firm D call. The V end lost 0 bases, the J end lost 5 bases, and 10 bases lay between the germline ends. CDR1 is SNHLY, CDR2 FYNNEI, per germline. The CDR3 sequence is 14 residues long.

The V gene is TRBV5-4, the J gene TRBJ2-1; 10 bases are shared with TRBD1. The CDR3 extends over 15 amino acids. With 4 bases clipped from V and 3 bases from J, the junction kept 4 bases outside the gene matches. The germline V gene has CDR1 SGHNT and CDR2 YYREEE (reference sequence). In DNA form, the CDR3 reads TGTGCCAGCAGCCTACGGGACAGGGGCTACAATGAGCAGTTCTTC. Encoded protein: CASSLRDRGYNEQFF.

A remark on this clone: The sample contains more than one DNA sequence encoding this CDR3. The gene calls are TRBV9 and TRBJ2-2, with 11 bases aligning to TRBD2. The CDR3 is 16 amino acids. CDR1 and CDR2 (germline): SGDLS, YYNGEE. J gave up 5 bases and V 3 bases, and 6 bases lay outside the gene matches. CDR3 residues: CASSGSGRAGTGELFF. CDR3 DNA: TGTGCCAGCAGCGGTAGCGGGAGGGCCGGGACCGGGGAGCTGTTTTTT.

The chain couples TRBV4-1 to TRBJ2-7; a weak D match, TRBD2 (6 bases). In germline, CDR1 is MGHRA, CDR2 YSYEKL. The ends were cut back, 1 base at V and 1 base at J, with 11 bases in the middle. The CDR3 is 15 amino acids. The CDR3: CASSQGTGASYEQYF. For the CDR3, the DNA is TGCGCCAGCAGCCAAGGAACGGGAGCTTCCTACGAGCAGTACTTC.

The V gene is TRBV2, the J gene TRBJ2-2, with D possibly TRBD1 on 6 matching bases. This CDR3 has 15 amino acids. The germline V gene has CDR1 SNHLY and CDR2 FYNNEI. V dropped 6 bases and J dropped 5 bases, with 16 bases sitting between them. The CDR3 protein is CASRVQGKETGELFF. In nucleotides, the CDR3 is TGTGCCAGCAGGGTACAGGGAAAAGAGACCGGGGAGCTGTTTTTT.

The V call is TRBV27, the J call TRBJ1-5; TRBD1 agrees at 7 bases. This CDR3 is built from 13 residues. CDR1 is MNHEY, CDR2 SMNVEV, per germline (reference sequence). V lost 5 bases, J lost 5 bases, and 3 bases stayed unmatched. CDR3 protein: CASSKQGHQPQHF. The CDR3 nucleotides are TGTGCCAGCAGTAAACAGGGGCATCAGCCCCAGCATTTT.

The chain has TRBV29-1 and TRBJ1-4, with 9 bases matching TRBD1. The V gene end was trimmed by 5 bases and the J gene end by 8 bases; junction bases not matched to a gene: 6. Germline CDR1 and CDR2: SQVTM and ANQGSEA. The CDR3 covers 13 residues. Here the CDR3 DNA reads TGCAGCGTTTTACAGGGGGCTGGGGAAAAACTGTTTTTT. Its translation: CSVLQGAGEKLFF.

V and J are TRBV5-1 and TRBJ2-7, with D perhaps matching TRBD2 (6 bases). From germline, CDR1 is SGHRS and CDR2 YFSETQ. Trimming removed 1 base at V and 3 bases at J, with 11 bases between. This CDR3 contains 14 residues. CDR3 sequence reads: CASSLSGTYYEQYF. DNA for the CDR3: TGCGCCAGCAGCTTGTCTGGGACTTACTACGAGCAGTACTTC. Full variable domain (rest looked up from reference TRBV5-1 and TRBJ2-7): KAGVTQTPRYLIKTRGQQVTLSCSPISGHRSVSWYQQTPGQGLQFLFEYFSETQRNKGNFPGRFSGRQFSNSRSEMNVSTLELGDSALYLCASSLSGTYYEQYFGPGTRLTVT.

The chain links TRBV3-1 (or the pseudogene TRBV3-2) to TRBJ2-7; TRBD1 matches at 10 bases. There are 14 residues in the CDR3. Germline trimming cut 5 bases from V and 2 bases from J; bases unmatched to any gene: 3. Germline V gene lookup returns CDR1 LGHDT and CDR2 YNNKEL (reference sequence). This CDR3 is CASSLDRGPYEQYF. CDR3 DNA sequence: TGTGCCAGCAGCTTAGACAGGGGGCCCTACGAGCAGTACTTC.

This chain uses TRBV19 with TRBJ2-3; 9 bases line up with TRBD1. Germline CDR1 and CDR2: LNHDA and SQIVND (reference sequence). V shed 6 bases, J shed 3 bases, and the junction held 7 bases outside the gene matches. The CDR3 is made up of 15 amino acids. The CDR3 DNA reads TGTGCCAGTAGGCTACAGGGGGCCCTGACAGATACGCAGTATTTT. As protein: CASRLQGALTDTQYF.

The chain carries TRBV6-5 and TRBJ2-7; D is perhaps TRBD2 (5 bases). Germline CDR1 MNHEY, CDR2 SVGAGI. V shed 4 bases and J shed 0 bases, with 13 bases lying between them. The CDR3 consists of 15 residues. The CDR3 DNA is TGTGCCAGCAGTTGGCGTCCGGGGTTCTCCTACGAGCAGTACTTC. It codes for CASSWRPGFSYEQYF.

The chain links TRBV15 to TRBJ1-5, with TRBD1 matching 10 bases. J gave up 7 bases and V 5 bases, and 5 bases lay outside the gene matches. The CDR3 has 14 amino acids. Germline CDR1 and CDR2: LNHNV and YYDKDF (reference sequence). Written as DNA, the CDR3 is TGTGCCACCAGCCGACAGGGGGCTCGGCAGCCCCAGCATTTT. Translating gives CATSRQGARQPQHF.

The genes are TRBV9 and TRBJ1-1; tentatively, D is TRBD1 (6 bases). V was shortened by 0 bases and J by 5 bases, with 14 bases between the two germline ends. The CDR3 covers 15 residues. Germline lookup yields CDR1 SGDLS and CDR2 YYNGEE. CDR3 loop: CASSVVGQGWTEAFF. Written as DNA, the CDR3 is TGTGCCAGCAGCGTAGTGGGGCAGGGGTGGACTGAAGCTTTCTTT.